The 18 T cell receptor beta chains reported below all come from one sample, sequenced in a study of regulatory T cells. The primer mix had 52 TRBV and 13 TRBJ primers. Assay: immunoSEQ multiplex PCR; the TCRdb copy retains only in-frame clones and omits some. The table has fewer than 20,000 clones, around 84% seen once; the top ten hold approximately 8%. For these TCRs, the target antigens are not known. Study-level results: Hydrophobic residues at CDR3 positions 6 and 7 were enriched in conventional CD4+ T cells of CD3G-deficient patients.

The sample comprised conventional CD4+ T cells sorted from blood. All receptors come from a person aged 30-39 years with CD3G deficiency.

The gene calls are TRBV11-2 and TRBJ1-1; TRBD1 agrees at 10 bases. J gave up 1 base and V 6 bases, and 2 bases lay outside the gene matches. The germline V gene encodes CDR1 SGHAT and CDR2 FQNNGV. The CDR3 is 14 residues long. CDR3 loop: CASRRQGANTEAFF. Here the CDR3 DNA reads TGTGCCAGCAGGCGACAGGGGGCGAACACTGAAGCTTTCTTT.

The chain uses TRBV5-1 and TRBJ1-1; D unresolved. Germline CDR1 SGHRS, CDR2 YFSETQ. This CDR3 is 15 amino acids long. V lost 0 bases and J lost 3, with 12 bases in between. As DNA, the CDR3 is TGCGCCAGCAGCTTGGTTTCCAGGCGGGACACTGAAGCTTTCTTT. Its protein product is CASSLVSRRDTEAFF.

The genes are TRBV20-1 and TRBJ2-7; D is possibly TRBD1 or TRBD2 (5 bases each). The CDR3 is made up of 11 amino acids. Trimming took off 3 bases at V and 7 bases at J, with 10 bases between the two ends. Germline V gene sequence: CDR1 DFQATT, CDR2 SNEGSKA (reference sequence). CDR3: CSARGGGEQYF. The CDR3 DNA reads as TGCAGTGCTAGGGGTGGGGGAGAGCAGTACTTC.

The DNA of the CDR3 is TGTGCCATCAGTGCCCTTGGAAGGAGTAGGGGAACTAGCTCCTACGAGCAGTACTTC. Translating it yields CAISALGRSRGTSSYEQYF. The rearrangement links TRBV10-3 to TRBJ2-7; either TRBD1 or TRBD2 may fit D (5 bases each). Germline assignment: CDR1 ENHRY and CDR2 SYGVKD. Between the trimmed V and J ends, which lost 4 bases and 0 bases, there was a span of 25 bases. This CDR3 comprises 19 residues.

The chain couples TRBV7-2 to TRBJ2-7, with D maybe TRBD1 (5 bases). Germline loops: CDR1 SGHTA, CDR2 FQGNSA. The CDR3 is made up of 14 amino acids. Between the trimmed V and J ends, which lost 1 base and 2 bases, there was a span of 9 bases. CDR3 nucleotide sequence: TGTGCCAGCAGCTTAGACGCAGGGCCCTACGAGCAGTACTTC. As protein: CASSLDAGPYEQYF.

The CDR3 DNA sequence: TGTGCCAGCTGGGGACAGGCCACTGAAGCTTTCTTT. Protein sequence: CASWGQATEAFF. The chain uses TRBV18 and TRBJ1-1; TRBD1 matches 8 bases. The V gene's germline CDR1 is KGHSH and CDR2 LQKENI. The CDR3 spans 12 residues. The V segment lost 7 bases and the J segment 4 bases; nucleotides outside the gene matches: 2. The variable domain in full, with the rest retrieved from reference TRBV18 and TRBJ1-1, is NAGVMQNPRHLVRRRGQEARLRCSPMKGHSHVYWYRQLPEEGLKFMVYLQKENIIDESGMPKERFSAEFPKEGPSILRIQQVVRGDSAAYFCASWGQATEAFFGQGTRLTVV.

The chain carries TRBV27 and TRBJ2-1; 10 nucleotides agree with TRBD2. J gave up 0 bases and V 4 bases, and 6 bases lay outside the gene matches. Germline CDR1 is MNHEY and CDR2 is SMNVEV (reference sequence). This CDR3 region has 17 residues. The CDR3 nucleotides are TGTGCCAGCAGTTCCCTTGCTAGCGGGAGCTCCTACAATGAGCAGTTCTTC. This encodes CASSSLASGSSYNEQFF.

J is TRBJ1-6 and V is TRBV10-1, with D hard to call. CDR3 length: 16 residues. CDR1 is WNHNN, CDR2 SYGVQD, per germline (reference sequence). V gave up 7 bases and J gave up 6 bases, with 19 bases separating them. CDR3 in amino acids: CASNSTGCLVNSPLHF. In DNA form, the CDR3 reads TGCGCCAGCAACTCGACCGGGTGCCTTGTTAATTCACCCCTCCACTTT.

This chain connects TRBV6-6 to TRBJ1-1, with D possibly TRBD1 on 5 matching bases. CDR1 is MNHNY and CDR2 is SVGAGI in the germline V gene (reference sequence). V was pared by 2 bases and J by 3 bases, with 7 bases between. CDR3 size: 13 residues. Here the CDR3 reads CASSYDSYTEAFF. The CDR3 bases are TGTGCCAGCAGTTACGACAGCTACACTGAAGCTTTCTTT.

The rearrangement joins TRBV5-1 to TRBJ2-4; D gene uncertain. CDR3 length: 14 amino acids. Germline V lookup: CDR1 SGHRS, CDR2 YFSETQ. Trimming stripped 0 bases from V and 5 bases from J, with 9 bases between. The CDR3 bases are TGCGCCAGCAGCTTGGGTCCCCAGGAAAACATTCAGTACTTC. Protein: CASSLGPQENIQYF.

The chain uses TRBV18 and TRBJ1-2; D is unclear. This CDR3 is 15 amino acids long. V lost 3 bases, J lost 7 bases, and 18 bases lay in between. Germline V CDR1 and CDR2: KGHSH, LQKENI. The DNA for the CDR3 is TGTGCCAGCTCACCCGCTTACGCGTCTAACAGTGGCTACACCTTC. It encodes CASSPAYASNSGYTF.

For this clone: The junction departs from germline at one end; a sequencing error may be responsible. The chain employs TRBV7-7 and TRBJ1-3, with no clear D. The CDR3 covers 12 residues. Germline V CDR1 and CDR2: SSHAT, FNYEAQ (reference sequence). The CDR3 here is CASSLRGNTIYF. CDR3 coding DNA: TGTGCTAGCAGCTTAAGGGGAAACACCATATATTTT.

J is TRBJ2-7 and V is TRBV7-8, with TRBD1 identical over 7 bases. Per the germline V gene, CDR1 is SGHVS and CDR2 is FQNEAQ. The CDR3 is 17 residues long. Trimming removed 5 bases from V and 0 bases from J; junction bases left unmatched: 13. CDR3 DNA sequence: TGTGCCAGCAGCCGAGCCGAGGGGGCCTTCAACTCCTACGAGCAGTACTTC. The encoded protein is CASSRAEGAFNSYEQYF.

The V gene is TRBV6-1, the J gene TRBJ2-1; tentatively, D is TRBD1 (6 bases). Trimming took 2 bases from V and 15 from J, leaving 14 bases between them. The CDR3 consists of 12 residues. Per the germline V gene, CDR1 is MNHNS and CDR2 is SASEGT. CDR3 in amino acids: CASSEIGDTGFF. The CDR3 coding sequence is TGTGCCAGCAGTGAAATCGGGGACACGGGGTTCTTC.

The chain uses TRBV6-1 and TRBJ2-2; 11 bases align to TRBD1. The trim removed 2 bases at V and 6 bases at J, leaving 5 bases unmatched. CDR1 is MNHNS and CDR2 is SASEGT in the germline V gene. CDR3 length: 16 residues. In nucleotides, the CDR3 is TGTGCCAGCAGTGAATGGAGGACAGGGGGCCCCGGGGAGCTGTTTTTT. This translates into CASSEWRTGGPGELFF.

This clone is categorized as medium-sized. This chain connects TRBV28 to TRBJ2-7; D gene ambiguous. The CDR3 loop spans 15 amino acids. Germline CDR1 and CDR2: MDHEN and SYDVKM. V gave up 5 bases and J gave up 3 bases, with 17 bases separating them. CDR3 in amino acids: CASSRRHLGGYEQYF. The DNA for the CDR3 is TGTGCCAGCAGTAGAAGACATCTTGGTGGCTACGAGCAGTACTTC.

The chain is built from TRBV28 and TRBJ2-3; TRBD2 matches at 12 bases. J was trimmed by 6 bases and V by 2 bases; bases with no gene match: 3. CDR1 is MDHEN, CDR2 SYDVKM, per germline. The CDR3 contains 15 residues. The CDR3 sequence is CASSLGLAGGDTQYF. CDR3 DNA: TGTGCCAGCAGTTTAGGTCTAGCGGGGGGGGATACGCAGTATTTT.

This clone has more than one count but fewer than ten. The junction shows a germline mismatch at one end, possibly a read error. The CDR3 reads CASRILRTGELFF. The DNA for the CDR3 is TGTGCCAGTCGTATACTGAGGACCGGGGAGCTGTTTTTT. The chain carries TRBV19 and TRBJ2-2, with no clear D. The CDR3 loop spans 13 amino acids. Germline V lookup: CDR1 LNHDA, CDR2 SQIVND (reference sequence).